Each of the 21 T cell receptor beta chains below was sequenced from the same sample in a study of Tregs in tolerant kidney transplant recipients. The protocol was immunoSEQ multiplex PCR, while the TCRdb copy is restricted to in-frame clones and leaves out a portion. The sample gives roughly 250,000 clones, about 86% of which show up once; approximately 0.69% is in the top ten. The sequencing input was CD4+ T cells from blood. Receptor source: a human donor in good health.

The gene calls are TRBV27 and TRBJ2-2; 8 nucleotides match TRBD1. Germline V gene sequence: CDR1 MNHEY, CDR2 SMNVEV (reference sequence). The CDR3 runs to 15 residues. With 5 bases clipped from V and 5 bases from J, the junction kept 7 bases outside the gene matches. The CDR3: CASSPQGAVTGELFF. In DNA form, the CDR3 reads TGTGCCAGCAGTCCTCAGGGGGCCGTGACCGGGGAGCTGTTTTTT.

The V call is TRBV5-1, the J call TRBJ2-3; D is possibly TRBD2 (6 bases). Per the germline V gene, CDR1 is SGHRS and CDR2 is YFSETQ. The V end was cut by 4 bases, the J end by 0 bases, with 15 bases between. There are 16 residues in the CDR3. This CDR3 reads CASSPRLSGSTDTQYF. The CDR3 DNA is TGCGCCAGCAGCCCCAGACTTAGCGGCAGCACAGATACGCAGTATTTT.

This clone came up once. This rearrangement joins TRBV6-6 to TRBJ2-1; D could derive from TRBD1 or TRBD2 (5 bases each). The length of the CDR3 is 14 residues. Germline V lookup: CDR1 MNHNY, CDR2 SVGAGI (reference sequence). Trimming stripped 7 bases from V and 9 bases from J, with 19 bases between. The CDR3 DNA follows: TGTGCCAGCACCGGGGCCAGGGCGTTCGGTGAGCAGTTCTTC. It is translated as CASTGARAFGEQFF.

The rearrangement links TRBV7-2 to TRBJ1-2, with a tentative D call TRBD1 (5 bases). The ends were cut back, 6 bases at V and 0 bases at J, with 14 bases in the middle. This CDR3 comprises 15 residues. Germline V CDR1 and CDR2: SGHTA, FQGNSA. The CDR3 coding sequence is TGTGCCAGCAGGCGAGAACAGGTAGCTAACTATGGCTACACCTTC. Its protein is CASRREQVANYGYTF.

The rearrangement links TRBV5-1 to TRBJ1-2; D perhaps matches TRBD1 (5 bases). Germline V gives CDR1 SGHRS, CDR2 YFSETQ. CDR3 length: 14 residues. V was trimmed by 9 bases and J by 7 bases, leaving 22 bases between them. The CDR3 loop reads CATSVRGTSSGYTF. The CDR3 DNA is TGCGCCACTTCCGTGAGGGGCACGTCGTCTGGCTACACCTTC. The complete variable domain, with remaining parts taken from reference TRBV5-1 and TRBJ1-2, reads KAGVTQTPRYLIKTRGQQVTLSCSPISGHRSVSWYQQTPGQGLQFLFEYFSETQRNKGNFPGRFSGRQFSNSRSEMNVSTLELGDSALYLCATSVRGTSSGYTFGSGTRLTVV.

This chain connects TRBV21-1 to TRBJ2-1; the D call of TRBD2 is as the table states it, not checked on the DNA. TRBV21-1 is reported as a pseudogene. CDR3 size: 20 residues. CDR3 in DNA: TGTGCCAGCAGCACCCGGGGGACTAGCGGGAGGCCGGGGGCTTACAATGAGCAGTTCTTC. The encoded protein is CASSTRGTSGRPGAYNEQFF.

This sequence joins TRBV9 and TRBJ2-5, with a possible D match to TRBD2 (6 bases). This CDR3 has 15 residues. Between the trimmed V and J ends, which lost 2 bases and 5 bases, there was a span of 16 bases. The germline gives CDR1 SGDLS, CDR2 YYNGEE. The CDR3 sequence is CASSVTGTEGETQYF. For the CDR3, the DNA is TGTGCCAGCAGCGTTACCGGGACGGAGGGGGAGACCCAGTACTTC.

V and J are TRBV6-5 and TRBJ1-4; D perhaps matches TRBD1 (6 bases). There are 13 residues in the CDR3. Germline CDR1 is MNHEY and CDR2 is SVGAGI. V shed 7 bases and J shed 10 bases, with 16 bases lying between them. The CDR3 reads CASTSGGEGKLFF. The CDR3 coding sequence is TGTGCCAGCACTTCGGGGGGCGAAGGAAAACTGTTTTTT.

The CDR3 DNA sequence: TGCGCCAGCAGCCCCTCGTTGGGCAGCCAAGAGACCCAGTACTTC. It codes for CASSPSLGSQETQYF. V gene TRBV5-1 combines with J gene TRBJ2-5; D gene unclear. Germline CDR1 and CDR2: SGHRS and YFSETQ. Trimming took off 4 bases at V and 1 base at J, with 14 bases between the two ends. There are 15 residues in the CDR3.

In DNA, the CDR3 is TGTGCCAGCAGTGCTCGGGAGCAGAACACTGAAGCTTTCTTT. As protein: CASSAREQNTEAFF. The rearrangement uses TRBV2 and TRBJ1-1; D is unclear. Germline V gene lookup returns CDR1 SNHLY and CDR2 FYNNEI. Trimming shortened V by 4 bases and J by 1 base, and 10 bases separated the two germline ends. This CDR3 has 14 residues.

The rearrangement links TRBV5-1 to TRBJ2-3; TRBD2 matches at 8 bases. This CDR3 spans 14 amino acids. V lost 4 bases to trimming and J lost 2 bases; unmatched junction nucleotides: 3. Germline V lookup: CDR1 SGHRS, CDR2 YFSETQ. CDR3 nucleotides: TGCGCCAGCAGCCCGGGGGGGCTCACAGATACGCAGTATTTT. This gives the protein CASSPGGLTDTQYF.

The chain couples TRBV7-3 to TRBJ1-3, with TRBD1 matching over 8 bases. Trimming took 5 bases from V and 0 from J; bases not matched to a gene: 15. The CDR3 spans 19 residues. Per germline, CDR1 SGHTA and CDR2 FQGTGA. CDR3 sequence (DNA): TGTGCCAGCAGCCGCGGGACAGGTCTTATCAGCCTCTCTGGAAACACCATATATTTT. This sequence encodes CASSRGTGLISLSGNTIYF.

This clone has only a few counts. The genes are TRBV19 and TRBJ1-2; no clear D. The CDR3 sequence is 12 residues long. Germline CDR1 and CDR2: LNHDA and SQIVND (reference sequence). V lost 3 bases, J lost 7 bases, and 9 bases lay in between. The CDR3 DNA reads as TGTGCCAGTAGTATGCGCACCGGTGGCTACACCTTC. Encoded protein: CASSMRTGGYTF.

The chain is built from TRBV29-1 and TRBJ2-1, with 11 positions matching TRBD2. The germline CDR1 and CDR2 sequences are SQVTM and ANQGSEA. The J segment lost 6 bases and the V segment lost 3 bases, leaving 7 bases of the junction unmatched. This CDR3 region has 15 residues. As DNA, the CDR3 is TGCAGCGTTGATCAGCTAGCGGGAGGTGGCAATGAGCAGTTCTTC. Protein product: CSVDQLAGGGNEQFF.

This sequence joins TRBV6-1 and TRBJ1-2; 7 bases align to TRBD1. The length of the CDR3 is 13 residues. CDR1 MNHNS and CDR2 SASEGT come from the germline V gene. V trimming: 3 bases; J trimming: 8 bases; junction bases outside the gene matches: 6. CDR3 sequence: CASSETGISGYTF. The CDR3 bases are TGTGCCAGCAGTGAGACAGGGATAAGCGGCTACACCTTC.

V is TRBV6-1 and J is TRBJ1-2, with 8 bases lining up with TRBD1. Per the germline V gene, CDR1 is MNHNS and CDR2 is SASEGT. J was trimmed by 8 bases and V by 4 bases; bases with no gene match: 9. The CDR3 consists of 14 residues. The CDR3 loop is CASSGSGGAKGYTF. The CDR3 DNA is TGTGCCAGCAGTGGGTCAGGGGGCGCGAAGGGCTACACCTTC.

The V call is TRBV9, the J call TRBJ1-5; no clear D. Germline V gene sequence: CDR1 SGDLS, CDR2 YYNGEE. Trimming removed 0 bases at V and 2 bases at J, with 9 bases between. CDR3 length: 15 residues. DNA of the CDR3: TGTGCCAGCAGCGTAGATACTGGCGGCAATCAGCCCCAGCATTTT. Translated: CASSVDTGGNQPQHF. Based on the CDR3 plus reference TRBV9 and TRBJ1-5, the full variable domain is DSGVTQTPKHLITATGQRVTLRCSPRSGDLSVYWYQQSLDQGLQFLIQYYNGEERAKGNILERFSAQQFPDLHSELNLSSLELGDSALYFCASSVDTGGNQPQHFGDGTRLSIL.

This clone has a handful of counts. The chain uses TRBV4-1 and TRBJ2-1; possibly TRBD2 for D (6 bases). V dropped 0 bases and J dropped 9 bases, with 27 bases sitting between them. The CDR3 length is 19 residues. Per germline, CDR1 MGHRA and CDR2 YSYEKL. This CDR3 is CASSQDATGGRRYSGEQFF. The CDR3 bases are TGCGCCAGCAGCCAAGATGCCACCGGAGGGCGGCGGTATTCTGGTGAGCAGTTCTTC.

The rearrangement joins TRBV20-1 to TRBJ1-2; no definite D call. Deletions cut 5 bases from V and 7 bases from J, with 11 bases between. This CDR3 comprises 11 residues. In germline, CDR1 is DFQATT, CDR2 SNEGSKA (reference sequence). CDR3 nucleotide sequence: TGCAGTGCTGGCTCGTTGAGTGGCTACACCTTC. This encodes CSAGSLSGYTF.

DNA of the CDR3: TGCGCCAGCAGCTTGGGTTACACGGGAGAAGAGCAGTACTTC. It is translated as CASSLGYTGEEQYF. The genes are TRBV5-1 and TRBJ2-7, with a possible D match to TRBD2 (6 bases). The germline gives CDR1 SGHRS, CDR2 YFSETQ. This CDR3 contains 14 residues. Trimming took 0 bases from V and 7 from J, leaving 14 bases between them.

The chain employs TRBV6-5 and TRBJ1-2; no reliable D call. Per the germline V gene, CDR1 is MNHEY and CDR2 is SVGAGI. The CDR3 has 14 residues. Trimming cost V 8 bases and J 1 base, with 14 bases left between them. The CDR3 here is CASYRTGYNYGYTF. As DNA, the CDR3 is TGTGCCAGCTATAGGACGGGGTATAACTATGGCTACACCTTC.